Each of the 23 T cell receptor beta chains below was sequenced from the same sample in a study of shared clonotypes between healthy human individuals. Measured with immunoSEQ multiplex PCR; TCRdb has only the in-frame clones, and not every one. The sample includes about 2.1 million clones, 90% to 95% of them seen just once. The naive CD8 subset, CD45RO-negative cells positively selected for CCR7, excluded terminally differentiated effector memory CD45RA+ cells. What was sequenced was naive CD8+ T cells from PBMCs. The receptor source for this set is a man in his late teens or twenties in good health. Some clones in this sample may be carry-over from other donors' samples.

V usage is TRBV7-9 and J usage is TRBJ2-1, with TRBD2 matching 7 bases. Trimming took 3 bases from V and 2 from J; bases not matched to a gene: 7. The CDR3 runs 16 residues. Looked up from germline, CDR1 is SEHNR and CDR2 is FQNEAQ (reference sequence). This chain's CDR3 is CASSFSAGEAYNEQFF. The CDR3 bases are TGTGCCAGCAGCTTCTCCGCGGGAGAGGCCTACAATGAGCAGTTCTTC.

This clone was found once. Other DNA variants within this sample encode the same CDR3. CDR3 sequence reads: CASSQGGLSYEQYF. In nucleotides, the CDR3 is TGCGCCAGCAGCCAAGGTGGACTTTCCTACGAGCAGTACTTC. V is TRBV4-1 and J is TRBJ2-7, with a tentative D call TRBD2 (5 bases). The CDR3 sequence is 14 residues long. The germline V gene encodes CDR1 MGHRA and CDR2 YSYEKL. V lost 1 base and J 1 base, leaving 8 bases between the germline ends.

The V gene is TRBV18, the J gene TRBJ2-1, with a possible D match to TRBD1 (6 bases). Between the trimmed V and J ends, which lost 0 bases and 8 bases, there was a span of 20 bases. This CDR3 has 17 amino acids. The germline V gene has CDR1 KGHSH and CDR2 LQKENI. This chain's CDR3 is CASSPPFIRGLGDEQFF. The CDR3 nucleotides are TGTGCCAGCTCACCACCGTTCATCAGGGGCCTAGGAGATGAGCAGTTCTTC.

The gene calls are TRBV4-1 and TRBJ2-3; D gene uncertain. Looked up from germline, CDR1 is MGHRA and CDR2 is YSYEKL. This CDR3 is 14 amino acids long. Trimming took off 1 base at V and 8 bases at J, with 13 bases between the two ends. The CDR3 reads CASSQAALHGTQYF. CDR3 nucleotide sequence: TGCGCCAGCAGCCAAGCCGCCCTGCATGGTACGCAGTATTTT.

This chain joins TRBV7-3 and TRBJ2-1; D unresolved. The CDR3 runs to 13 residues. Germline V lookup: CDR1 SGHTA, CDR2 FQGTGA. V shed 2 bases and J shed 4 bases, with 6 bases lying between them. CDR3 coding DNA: TGTGCCAGCAGCTTACTGCTGTACAATGAGCAGTTCTTC. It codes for CASSLLLYNEQFF.

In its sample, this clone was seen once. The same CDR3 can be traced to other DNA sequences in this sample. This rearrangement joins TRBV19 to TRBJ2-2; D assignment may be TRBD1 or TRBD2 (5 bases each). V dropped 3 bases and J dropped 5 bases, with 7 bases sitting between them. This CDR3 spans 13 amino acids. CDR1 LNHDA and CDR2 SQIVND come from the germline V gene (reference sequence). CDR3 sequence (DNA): TGTGCCAGTAGTATTGGGGGAACCGGGGAGCTGTTTTTT. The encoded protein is CASSIGGTGELFF.

The CDR3 region is CASSPGWENTEAFF. For the CDR3, the DNA is TGCGCCAGCAGCCCAGGGTGGGAGAACACTGAAGCTTTCTTT. The chain carries TRBV4-3 and TRBJ1-1; possibly TRBD1 for D (5 bases). Germline V gene sequence: CDR1 LGHNA, CDR2 YSLEER. Trimming stripped 4 bases from V and 1 base from J, with 10 bases between. This CDR3 is built from 14 residues.

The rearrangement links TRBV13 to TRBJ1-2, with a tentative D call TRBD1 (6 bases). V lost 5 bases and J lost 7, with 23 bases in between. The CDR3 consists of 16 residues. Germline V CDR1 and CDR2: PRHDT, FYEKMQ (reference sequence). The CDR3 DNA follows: TGTGCCAGCAGCCAGCGAAAGGCAGGGGATTTGGGTGGCTACACCTTC. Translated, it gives CASSQRKAGDLGGYTF.

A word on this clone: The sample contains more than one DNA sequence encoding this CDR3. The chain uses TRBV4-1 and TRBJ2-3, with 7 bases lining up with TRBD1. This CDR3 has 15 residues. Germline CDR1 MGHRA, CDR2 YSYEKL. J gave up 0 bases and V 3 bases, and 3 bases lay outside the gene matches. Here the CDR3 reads CASSQGTASTDTQYF. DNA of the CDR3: TGCGCCAGCAGCCAGGGGACAGCTAGCACAGATACGCAGTATTTT.

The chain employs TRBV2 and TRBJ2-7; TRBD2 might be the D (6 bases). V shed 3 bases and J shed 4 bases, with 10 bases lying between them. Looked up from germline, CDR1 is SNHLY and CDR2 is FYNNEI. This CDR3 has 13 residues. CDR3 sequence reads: CASSEGSGYEQYF. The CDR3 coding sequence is TGTGCCAGCAGTGAGGGGAGCGGGTACGAGCAGTACTTC.

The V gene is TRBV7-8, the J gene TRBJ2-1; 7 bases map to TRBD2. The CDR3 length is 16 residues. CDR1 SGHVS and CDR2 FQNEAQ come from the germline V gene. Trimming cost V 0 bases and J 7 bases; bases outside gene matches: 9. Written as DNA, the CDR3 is TGTGCCAGCAGCTTAGCGGGGCGGGAGCTCGGAAATGAGCAGTTCTTC. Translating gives CASSLAGRELGNEQFF.

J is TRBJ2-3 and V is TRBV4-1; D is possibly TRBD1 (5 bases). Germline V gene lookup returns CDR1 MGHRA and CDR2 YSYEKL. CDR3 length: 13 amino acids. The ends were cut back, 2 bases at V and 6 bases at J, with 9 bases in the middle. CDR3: CASSQKGWDTQYF. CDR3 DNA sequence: TGCGCCAGCAGCCAAAAGGGGTGGGATACGCAGTATTTT.

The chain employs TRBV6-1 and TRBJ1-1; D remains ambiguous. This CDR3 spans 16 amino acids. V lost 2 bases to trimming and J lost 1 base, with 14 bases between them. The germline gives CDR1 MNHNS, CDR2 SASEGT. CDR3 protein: CASSESPPGGNTEAFF. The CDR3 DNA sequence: TGTGCCAGCAGTGAATCCCCCCCGGGCGGGAACACTGAAGCTTTCTTT.

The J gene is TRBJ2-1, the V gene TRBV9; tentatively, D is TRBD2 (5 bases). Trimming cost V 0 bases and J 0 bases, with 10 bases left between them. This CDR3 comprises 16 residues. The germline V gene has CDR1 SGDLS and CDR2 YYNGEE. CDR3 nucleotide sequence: TGTGCCAGCAGCGTAGGCGGGTTCAGCTCCTACAATGAGCAGTTCTTC. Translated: CASSVGGFSSYNEQFF.

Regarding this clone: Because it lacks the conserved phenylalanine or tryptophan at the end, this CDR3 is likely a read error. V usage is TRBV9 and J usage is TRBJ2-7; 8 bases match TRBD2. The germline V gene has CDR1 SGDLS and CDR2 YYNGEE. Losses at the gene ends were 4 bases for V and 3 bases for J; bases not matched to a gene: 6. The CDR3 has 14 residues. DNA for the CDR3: TGTGCCAGCAGCCTAACCCGGGGGGGCTACGAGCAGTACCTC. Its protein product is CASSLTRGGYEQYL.

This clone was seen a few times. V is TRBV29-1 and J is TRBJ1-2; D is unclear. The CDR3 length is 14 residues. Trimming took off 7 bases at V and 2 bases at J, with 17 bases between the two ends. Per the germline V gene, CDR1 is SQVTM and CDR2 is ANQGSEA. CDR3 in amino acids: CSATGNPENYGYTF. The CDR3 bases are TGCAGCGCTACCGGCAACCCGGAAAACTATGGCTACACCTTC.

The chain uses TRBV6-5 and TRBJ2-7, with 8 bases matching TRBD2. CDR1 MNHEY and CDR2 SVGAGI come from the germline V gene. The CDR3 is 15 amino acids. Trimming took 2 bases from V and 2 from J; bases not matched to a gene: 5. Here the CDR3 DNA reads TGTGCCAGCAGTTACGTCAGCGGGAGTACCTACGAGCAGTACTTC. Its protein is CASSYVSGSTYEQYF.

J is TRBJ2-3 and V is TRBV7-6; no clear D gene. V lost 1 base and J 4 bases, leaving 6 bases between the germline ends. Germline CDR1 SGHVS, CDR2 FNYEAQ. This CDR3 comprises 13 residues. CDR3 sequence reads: CASSLEPADTQYF. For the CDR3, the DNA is TGTGCCAGCAGCTTAGAACCGGCAGATACGCAGTATTTT.

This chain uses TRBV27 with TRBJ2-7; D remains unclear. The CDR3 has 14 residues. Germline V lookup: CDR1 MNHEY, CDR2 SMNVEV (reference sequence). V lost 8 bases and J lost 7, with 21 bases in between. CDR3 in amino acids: CASGQLTSVREQYF. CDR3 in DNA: TGTGCCAGCGGCCAGCTGACATCGGTTAGAGAGCAGTACTTC.

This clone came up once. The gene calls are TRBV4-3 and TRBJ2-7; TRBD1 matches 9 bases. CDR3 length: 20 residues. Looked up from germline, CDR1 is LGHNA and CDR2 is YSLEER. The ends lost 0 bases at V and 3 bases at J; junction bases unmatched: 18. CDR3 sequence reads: CASSQDPTGTGPVADYEQYF. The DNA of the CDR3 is TGCGCCAGCAGCCAAGACCCAACCGGGACAGGGCCAGTCGCTGACTACGAGCAGTACTTC.

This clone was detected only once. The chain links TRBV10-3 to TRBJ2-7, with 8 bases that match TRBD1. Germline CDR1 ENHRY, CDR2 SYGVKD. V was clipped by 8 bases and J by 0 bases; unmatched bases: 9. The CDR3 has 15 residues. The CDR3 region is CAILLGTGSSYEQYF. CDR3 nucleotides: TGTGCCATCCTTCTCGGGACAGGCAGCTCCTACGAGCAGTACTTC.

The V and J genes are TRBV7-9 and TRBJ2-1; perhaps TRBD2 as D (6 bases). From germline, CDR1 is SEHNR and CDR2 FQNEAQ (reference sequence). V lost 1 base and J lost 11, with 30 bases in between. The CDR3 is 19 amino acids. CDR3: CASSLDSGEILIERDKQFF. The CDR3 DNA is TGTGCCAGCAGCTTAGACTCGGGAGAGATCTTAATAGAGAGAGATAAGCAGTTCTTC.

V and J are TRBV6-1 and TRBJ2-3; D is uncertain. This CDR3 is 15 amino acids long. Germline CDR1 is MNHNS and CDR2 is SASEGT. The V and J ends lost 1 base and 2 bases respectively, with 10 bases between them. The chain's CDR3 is CASSEGYTVTDTQYF. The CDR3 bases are TGTGCCAGCAGTGAAGGGTACACAGTCACAGATACGCAGTATTTT.